This T cell receptor (beta chain) was recovered during a study of T cell responses to AZD1222 COVID-19 vaccine. Study details: Pooling was applied to second doses at about 4 or about 12 weeks. Study conclusions and caveats: Spike-wide vaccine-associated CD4 TCRs dominated at 160-218 and 743-854. In a largely white British group with more females than males, clonal diversity was possibly underestimated.

Clones were read by immunoSEQ multiplex PCR, and TCRdb kept only the in-frame ones, dropping some. The data show more than 250,000 clones, just over 90% seen once. As for this clone: Its specificity is unknown.

Sequenced here: peripheral blood, sampled on day 0 of AZD1222 vaccination. The receptor's source is an adult in good health.

The CDR3 DNA follows: TGTGCCAGCAGGGCCGGGGCCCTCAGTGGCTACACCTTC. Amino acid sequence: CASRAGALSGYTF. This sequence joins TRBV28 and TRBJ1-2, with a possible D match to TRBD1 (5 bases). This CDR3 is 13 amino acids long. Germline V gene data show CDR1 as MDHEN and CDR2 as SYDVKM. V was pared by 6 bases and J by 7 bases, with 15 bases between.